This TCR beta chain was recovered during a study of glioma-infiltrating T cells. This clonotype was seen many times. The target antigen is unknown. Study-level results: Non-neoplastic patients had below-expected tissue-blood divergence, while all gliomas exceeded expectation. Very few CDR3 sequences were shared between tissue and blood.

TCR alpha and beta CDR3 regions were amplified from RNA using iRepertoire nested multiplex PCR. One-step reverse transcription and amplification started from approximately 100-400 ng of tissue mRNA or PBMC total RNA. In TCRdb, the multiplex PCR reads were re-called with MiXCR into one record per CDR3 protein. The sample yields roughly 120,000 distinct CDR3 sequences, about 25% seen once. The germline V gene has CDR1 SNHLY and CDR2 FYNNEI. V dropped 10 bases and J dropped 7 bases, with 16 bases sitting between them. The CDR3 has 13 amino acids. This receptor was identified in a human donor with low-grade glioma or glioblastoma, undergoing nonglioma brain surgery, or in good health (not recorded which). This chain joins TRBV2 and TRBJ2-2; D is possibly TRBD2 (5 bases). The sequenced sample was glioma tissue, nonneoplastic brain tissue, or PBMCs (not recorded which). The CDR3 loop reads CATQDLRVGELFF. The CDR3 nucleotides are TGTGCCACCCAGGATTTGAGGGTCGGGGAGCTGTTTTTT. The full variable domain, rest sourced from reference TRBV2 and TRBJ2-2, is EPEVTQTPSHQVTQMGQEVILRCVPISNHLYFYWYRQILGQKVEFLVSFYNNEISEKSEIFDDQFSVERPDGSNFTLKIRSTKLEDSAMYFCATQDLRVGELFFGEGSRLTVL.